This TCR beta chain comes out of a study of CD8 T cells in Susac syndrome (dated by TCRdb to the late 2010s). As for the study more broadly: Repertoire sequencing was used to test whether CD8+ T cell activation and differentiation in Susac syndrome was antigen driven. Clonality of the CD8+ T cell repertoire was compared between 11 to 12 healthy donors, approximately 14 Susac syndrome patients and roughly 16 multiple sclerosis patients. Findings and caveats that apply to the study as a whole: The number of individuals in the TCR sequencing and HLA analysis was recognized as being relatively small.

This clonotype was counted between two and nine times. Its antigen is unknown. Per-base qualities were not stored, and no clone one base away is much larger. Including the terminal cysteine and phenylalanine, the CDR3 comprises 11 residues. CDR3 DNA only is kept here, 33 bases in frame from base 1. The germline V gene provides CDR1 MNHNS and CDR2 SASEGT. Deletion took 4 bases off V and 5 bases off J, with a span of 5 bases between the germline ends. RNA was extracted using the RNeasy kit, and roughly 0.5 to 1 microgram was reverse transcribed with random hexamers. The immunoSEQ multiplex PCR assay, which covers 54 Vbeta and 13 Jbeta segments, was used to amplify TCR beta CDR3 regions. To correct PCR amplification bias, a synthetic template baseline was used for both primer optimization and computational correction. Regarding the original processing steps: Reads were assigned to V, D and J genes according to IMGT and analyzed in immunoSEQ Analyzer, with only productive sequences retained. Clonality was calculated as one minus the Shannon entropy normalized by log2 of the number of productive unique sequences. For each patient and control, public and private clones were evaluated among the 100 most prevalent clones. Susac-specific clones were defined as absent from healthy and MS cohorts, about 1,000 published viral clones and other ImmuneACCESS disease sequences. The raw public reads went through TCRdb reprocessing: fastp at Q25, MiXCR clone calling, in-frame beta chains kept. A single entry per CDR3 protein holds the most common genes and DNA from its merged rows. These V and J calls derive from TCRdb rather than the authors' analysis. Counted in this sample were fewer than 250,000 distinct CDR3 sequences; about 90% of them appeared once. Together, the top ten hold 0.1% to 0.15% of the sample.

Peripheral blood CD8+ and CD4+ T cells from healthy donors, Susac syndrome patients and multiple sclerosis patients were profiled by high-throughput TCR beta sequencing. Treatment-naive patients with stable or active relapsing-remitting disease fulfilling revised McDonald criteria were used as multiple sclerosis controls. Bulk CD8+ and CD4+ T cells were purified magnetically by negative isolation, whereas CD8+ TEMRA cells were enriched by FACS. Blood was collected in EDTA tubes and processed within 24 hours, with PBMCs isolated through density gradient centrifugation. PBMCs intended for TCR sequencing were cryopreserved in liquid nitrogen and thawed later in a water bath at 37 degrees C. The sorted or isolated CD4+, CD8+ and CD8+ TEMRA cells reached a purity of at least 90%.

The rearranged segments are TRBV6-1 and TRBJ2-5; no confident D gene assignment can be made. The TCR comes from a human donor with multiple sclerosis. Sequenced material: CD8+ T cells from PBMCs. CDR3 sequence: CASSVGETQYF. The nucleotide sequence is given as TGTGCCAGCAGTGTGGGGGAGACCCAGTACTTC.